The T cell receptor (beta chain) described here comes from a study of blood T cell repertoires in COVID-19. About the research overall: Donors in the United States, Italy and Spain gave samples during acute or convalescent COVID-19.

Seattle patients were enrolled while actively infected and followed longitudinally. In the original processing: Estimates of nucleated cell counts were drawn from the amplification of reference gene primers. Sequencing used immunoSEQ multiplex PCR; TCRdb keeps in-frame clones, though not all of them. V and J calls and clone size follow that table, whereas D and trimming were derived from the DNA. The sample shows 450,000 or so clones, about 90% of them seen only once. The CDR3 contains 14 residues. The material sequenced was peripheral blood. This receptor was obtained from a young man with COVID-19, enrolled during active disease. V gene TRBV21-1 combines with J gene TRBJ2-7; whether TRBD2, the table's D call, matches the DNA was not checked. TRBV21-1 represents a pseudogene. The CDR3 loop reads CASSKETTSYEQYF. The CDR3 nucleotides are TGTGCCAGCAGCAAAGAGACTACATCCTACGAGCAGTACTTC.